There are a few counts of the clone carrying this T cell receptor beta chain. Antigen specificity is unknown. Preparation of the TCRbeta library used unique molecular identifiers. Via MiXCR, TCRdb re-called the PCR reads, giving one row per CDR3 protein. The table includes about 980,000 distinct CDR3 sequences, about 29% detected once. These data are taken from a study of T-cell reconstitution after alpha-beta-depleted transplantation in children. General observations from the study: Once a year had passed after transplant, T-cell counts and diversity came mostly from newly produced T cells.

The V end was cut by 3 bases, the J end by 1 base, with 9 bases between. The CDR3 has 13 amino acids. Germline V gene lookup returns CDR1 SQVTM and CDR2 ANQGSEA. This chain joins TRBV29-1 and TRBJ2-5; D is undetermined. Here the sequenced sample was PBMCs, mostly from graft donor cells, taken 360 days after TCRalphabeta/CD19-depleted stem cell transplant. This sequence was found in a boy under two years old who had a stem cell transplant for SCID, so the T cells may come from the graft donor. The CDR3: CSVEWQLQETQYF. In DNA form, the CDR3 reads TGCAGCGTTGAGTGGCAGCTCCAAGAGACCCAGTACTTC.